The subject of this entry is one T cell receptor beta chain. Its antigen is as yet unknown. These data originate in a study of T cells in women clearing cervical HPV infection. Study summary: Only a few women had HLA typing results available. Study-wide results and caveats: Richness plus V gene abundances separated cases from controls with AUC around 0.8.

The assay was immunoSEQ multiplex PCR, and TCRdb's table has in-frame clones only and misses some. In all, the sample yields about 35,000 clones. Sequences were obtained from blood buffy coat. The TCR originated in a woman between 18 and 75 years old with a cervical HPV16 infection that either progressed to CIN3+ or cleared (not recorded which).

The CDR3 region is CASTLLTGNNGQYF. The covered CDR3 bases are TGTGCCAGTACTCTCCTTACAGGAAACAATGGT. This chain connects TRBV19 to TRBJ2-4; D may be TRBD1 (5 bases). The read ends 3 residues before the CDR3 terminus; that terminus is restored from the germline J gene. The CDR3 sequence is 14 residues long. Germline CDR1 and CDR2: LNHDA and SQIVND (reference sequence).